This is a list of T cell receptor beta chains from one sample in a study of shared clonotypes between healthy human individuals. The data were produced by immunoSEQ multiplex PCR, yet TCRdb's version contains in-frame clones alone and is incomplete. The table lists 1.5 million to 1.9 million clones, 95% to 99% of them singletons, with approximately 0.45% in the top ten. Material for sequencing was naive CD4+ T cells sorted from blood. The receptors here all came from a young man in good health. Both conserved end residues are part of each CDR3. A D gene is named only where the DNA matches it firmly. Rows give clone size only sometimes, using once, few, many, or a class for an expanded clone.

14	.	TRBV5-4	TRBJ2-5	once	TGTGCCAGCAGCTTGGCCGGGGTGGCAGAGACCCAGTACTTC	CASSLAGVAETQYF
16	.	TRBV5-1	TRBJ2-6	.	TGCGCCAGCAGCGTGGACTCCCGCTCTGGGGCCAACGTCCTGACTTTC	CASSVDSRSGANVLTF
12	.	TRBV27	TRBJ1-2	.	TGTGCCGGCCCCAGGGTAGTGGAGGGCTACACCTTC	CAGPRVVEGYTF
12	.	TRBV5-1	TRBJ2-1	.	TGCGCCAGCAGCCCTAACACGGGGGAGCAGTTCTTC	CASSPNTGEQFF
17	.	TRBV9	TRBJ2-5	.	TGTGCCAGCAGCGGGGGACATCACGAAAGTCTCCAAGAGACCCAGTACTTC	CASSGGHHESLQETQYF
15	.	TRBV6-1	TRBJ2-2	.	TGTGCCAGCAGTGAACAGATACAGTTTCCCGGGGAGCTGTTTTTT	CASSEQIQFPGELFF
15	TRBD1	TRBV6-5	TRBJ2-7	.	TGTGCCAGCAGGGATGGGACAGGGAAAACCTACGAGCAGTACTTC	CASRDGTGKTYEQYF
15	TRBD2	TRBV5-1	TRBJ2-2	.	TGCGCCAGCAGCCGCGGGACTAGCGACACCGGGGAGCTGTTTTTT	CASSRGTSDTGELFF
13	TRBD2	TRBV7-9	TRBJ2-1	once	TGTGCCAGCTGGGGCGGGAGGTTGGGTGAGCAGTTCTTC	CASWGGRLGEQFF
15	TRBD1	TRBV4-1	TRBJ1-2	.	TGCGCCAGCAGCCAAGAGGGGACAGGACTCTATGGCTACACCTTC	CASSQEGTGLYGYTF
13	.	TRBV6-1	TRBJ2-7	.	TGTGCCAGCAGGACGGATACGGCCCACGAGCAGTACTTC	CASRTDTAHEQYF
16	TRBD2	TRBV11-2	TRBJ2-1	.	TGTGCCAGCAGCTCGATTCGCGGGAGTAGTTACAATGAGCAGTTCTTC	CASSSIRGSSYNEQFF
13	.	TRBV30	TRBJ1-5	.	TGTGCCTGGAGCATCGGGCCCTATCAGCCCCAGCATTTT	CAWSIGPYQPQHF
13	.	TRBV27	TRBJ1-1	.	TGTGCCAGCAGTTCCACCCCGACAGGTGTGGCTTTCTTT	CASSSTPTGVAFF
16	TRBD2	TRBV6-5	TRBJ2-1	.	TGTGCCAGCAGTTACCAATCCGGGACTAGTGTTGATGAGCAGTTCTTC	CASSYQSGTSVDEQFF
12	.	TRBV2	TRBJ1-4	.	TGTGCCAGCAGGAGGGAGGGGGAAAAACTGTTTTTT	CASRREGEKLFF
11	.	TRBV7-9	TRBJ1-1	.	TGTGCCAGCAGCTTTCAGGGTGAAGCTTTCTTT	CASSFQGEAFF
17	.	TRBV5-1	TRBJ2-5	.	TGCGCCAGCAGCTTGAGACGTGGGCAGAGGTACCAAGAGACCCAGTACTTC	CASSLRRGQRYQETQYF
14	.	TRBV2	TRBJ1-5	.	TGTGCCAGCAGTGGACGAGGGTCGGGCCAGCCCCAGCATTTT	CASSGRGSGQPQHF
12	.	TRBV28	TRBJ2-7	.	TGTGCCAGCACAAGACAGCCCTACGAGCAGTACTTC	CASTRQPYEQYF
14	TRBD2	TRBV6-1	TRBJ2-7	.	TGTGCCAGCACCACCGGGGGGTCTGGCTACGAGCAGTACTTC	CASTTGGSGYEQYF
14	.	TRBV2	TRBJ2-7	.	TGTGCCAGCAGTGTTCAGCGGACCTCCTACGAGCAGTACTTC	CASSVQRTSYEQYF
15	.	TRBV9	TRBJ1-3	.	TGTGCCAGCAGCGTAGTCGGCACCTCTGGAAACACCATATATTTT	CASSVVGTSGNTIYF
14	.	TRBV4-1	TRBJ2-1	.	TGCGCCAGCAGCCAAGTTGGAGGCGTTAGCGAACAGTTCTTC	CASSQVGGVSEQFF
15	.	TRBV6-1	TRBJ1-1	.	TGTGCCAGCAGTGACCTAACCACAGGGACCACTGAAGCTTTCTTT	CASSDLTTGTTEAFF
15	.	TRBV7-9	TRBJ2-3	.	TGTGCCAGCAGCTTAAAGGGCTCCTCGGTCCAAACGCAGTATTTT	CASSLKGSSVQTQYF
15	TRBD1	TRBV7-9	TRBJ1-2	.	TGTGCCAGCAGCGAAGGGACAGTTCCTAACTATGGCTACACCTTC	CASSEGTVPNYGYTF
14	TRBD1	TRBV30	TRBJ1-1	.	TGTGCCTGGAGTCACCAGGGGGTGAACACTGAAGCTTTCTTT	CAWSHQGVNTEAFF
16	TRBD2	TRBV11-2	TRBJ2-1	.	TGTGCCAGCAGCTCACCGTCTAGCGGGAGGTACAATGAGCAGTTCTTC	CASSSPSSGRYNEQFF
13	.	TRBV5-5	TRBJ2-5	.	TGTGCCAGCAGCTCCGCGGGCTCGGAGACCCAGTACTTC	CASSSAGSETQYF
13	.	TRBV29-1	TRBJ1-4	.	TGCAGCGTCTCAGGAGGCGACAATGAAAAACTGTTTTTT	CSVSGGDNEKLFF
16	TRBD2	TRBV10-1	TRBJ2-1	.	TGCGCCAGCAGTGAGGCTGCGGGAGGGCCCTACAATGAGCAGTTCTTC	CASSEAAGGPYNEQFF
16	TRBD2	TRBV7-3	TRBJ2-2	.	TGTGCCAGCAGCCCGCGGCTAGCGGCTTTGCCCGGGGAGCTGTTTTTT	CASSPRLAALPGELFF
15	TRBD2	TRBV5-1	TRBJ2-7	.	TGCGCCAGCAGACCACTAGCGGGAGCCTCCTACGAGCAGTACTTC	CASRPLAGASYEQYF
17	.	TRBV4-2	TRBJ2-7	.	TGTGCCAGCAGCCAACAAAGCGGAACAGCGTTCTCCTACGAGCAGTACTTC	CASSQQSGTAFSYEQYF
14	.	TRBV18	TRBJ2-5	.	TGTGCCAGCTCACTCTCACGGACGGAGGGGACCCAGTACTTC	CASSLSRTEGTQYF
14	.	TRBV5-1	TRBJ1-5	.	TGCGCCAGCAGCTTGGAGGGTCTCAATCAGCCCCAGCATTTT	CASSLEGLNQPQHF
17	.	TRBV5-1	TRBJ2-7	.	TGCGCCAGCAGCTTGGGGACATTAAAGTTTGGAAAATACGAGCAGTACTTC	CASSLGTLKFGKYEQYF
12	.	TRBV21-1	TRBJ1-4	once	TGTGCCAGCAGCAAAGGGGGTGAAAAACTGTTTTTT	CASSKGGEKLFF
16	.	TRBV6-5	TRBJ2-7	.	TGTGCCAGCAGTTACTCGCAATTTGGGGGGGCGAACGAGCAGTACTTC	CASSYSQFGGANEQYF
14	.	TRBV13	TRBJ2-3	.	TGTGCCAGCAGCCGGACTATTTACGGAGATACGCAGTATTTT	CASSRTIYGDTQYF
18	.	TRBV2	TRBJ2-3	once	TGTGCCAGCAGTGCGACCCTCACGAACCCCTCTAGCACAGATACGCAGTATTTT	CASSATLTNPSSTDTQYF
10	.	TRBV29-1	TRBJ2-5	.	TGCAGCGTGATGCGGGGGACCCAGTACTTC	CSVMRGTQYF
12	.	TRBV11-2	TRBJ1-1	.	TGTGCCAGCAGCTTAACCGGAAATGAAGCTTTCTTT	CASSLTGNEAFF
12	.	TRBV19	TRBJ1-2	.	TGTGCCAGTAAGGAAACGGTCTATGGCTACACCTTC	CASKETVYGYTF
15	TRBD2	TRBV5-1	TRBJ2-1	once	TGCGCCAGCACCGCTAGCGGGAGGTCCTACAATGAGCAGTTCTTC	CASTASGRSYNEQFF
16	TRBD2	TRBV14	TRBJ2-3	.	TGTGCCAGCAGCCCGGGGACTAGCGGGAGCACAGATACGCAGTATTTT	CASSPGTSGSTDTQYF
15	TRBD1	TRBV19	TRBJ2-2	.	TGTGCCAGTAGTACCAGGACAGGGGGCACCGGGGAGCTGTTTTTT	CASSTRTGGTGELFF
14	.	TRBV7-2	TRBJ2-2	.	TGTGCCAGCAGGCCGGGTCGAAACACCGGGGAGCTGTTTTTT	CASRPGRNTGELFF
16	.	TRBV5-4	TRBJ2-1	.	TGTGCCAGCAGCTCCCAAGGGGGTTCTGGGTTTAATGAGCAGTTCTTC	CASSSQGGSGFNEQFF
19	TRBD1	TRBV7-9	TRBJ2-6	.	TGTGCCAGCAGATTTGCTTCGGACAGGGGAAGTTCTGGGGCCAACGTCCTGACTTTC	CASRFASDRGSSGANVLTF
18	TRBD2	TRBV7-2	TRBJ2-3	once	TGTGCCAGCAGCTCAGCGGCGGGGCAGCGGGAGGATACAGATACGCAGTATTTT	CASSSAAGQREDTDTQYF
15	TRBD2	TRBV6-5	TRBJ2-1	.	TGTGCCAGCAGTTACATGGTGGCGGGAGGGGTTGAGCAGTTCTTC	CASSYMVAGGVEQFF
14	.	TRBV10-3	TRBJ1-2	.	TGTGCCATCAGTGAGATTAGGATTAACTATGGCTACACCTTC	CAISEIRINYGYTF
14	.	TRBV7-6	TRBJ2-2	.	TGTGCCAGCAGCTTAGCAGGGGTCGTCGGGGAGCTGTTTTTT	CASSLAGVVGELFF
14	.	TRBV2	TRBJ1-4	.	TGTGCCAGCAGTGCTAGGAGGGTCAGTGAAAAACTGTTTTTT	CASSARRVSEKLFF
15	.	TRBV29-1	TRBJ2-1	.	TGCAGCGTTGATAGGGGCAGGGGTTCCTACAATGAGCAGTTCTTC	CSVDRGRGSYNEQFF
15	.	TRBV5-4	TRBJ1-1	.	TGTGCCAGCAGCTTGGCTGTCTCGGAGGGGACTGAAGCTTTCTTT	CASSLAVSEGTEAFF
13	TRBD1	TRBV27	TRBJ2-5	.	TGTGCCAGCAGGCCGACAGGGGGAGAGACCCAGTACTTC	CASRPTGGETQYF
13	.	TRBV11-2	TRBJ2-7	.	TGTGCCAGCAGCCCCCGGAGGTGGGGCGAGCAGTACTTC	CASSPRRWGEQYF